This T cell receptor (beta chain) was identified in a study of metastatic and nonmetastatic thyroid tumors. All patients were treatment-naive before thyroid surgery. Source study methods: It was from CDR3 differences across clinicopathological groups that a distant-metastasis classifier for papillary thyroid cancer was built. TCRdb re-called clones via MiXCR from the PCR reads. The V and J calls follow TCRdb's processing rather than the paper's. The sample lists about 21,000 clones, about 30% occurring once. CDR1 is MNHEY, CDR2 SMNVEV, per germline (reference sequence). The CDR3 loop spans 11 amino acids. V was shortened by 4 bases and J by 8 bases, with 8 bases between the two germline ends.

This TCR derives from a male donor with papillary thyroid cancer or a benign thyroid nodule (not recorded which). Some clones in this sample may be carry-over from other donors' samples. V and J are TRBV27 and TRBJ1-2; TRBD1 is a possible D gene (5 bases). Input material: tumor tissue. CDR3: CASSSGLGYTF. The CDR3, as DNA: TGTGCCAGCAGTTCAGGGTTAGGCTACACCTTC.